Listed below are T cell receptor beta chains from one sample, sequenced in a study of regulatory T cells in long-lasting Graves disease. A single record per CDR3 protein comes from TCRdb applying MiXCR to the multiplex PCR reads. Of about 620,000 distinct CDR3 sequences in the sample, roughly 16% were seen once. A further study also used this sample, focusing on T cells in Graves' hyperthyroidism and ophthalmopathy.

This specimen consisted of peripheral blood mononuclear cells (PBMCs), obtained at new diagnosis, from a patient treated with antithyroid drugs. Receptors were obtained from a woman in her twenties or thirties with Graves disease. Each CDR3 is given without its conserved first and last residue. D genes are given only for firm matches. Size tells how often a clone was seen (once, few, many) or the class of an expanded clone, and some rows leave it out.

.	.	TRBV4-2	TRBJ2-7	ASSQEAMRGHEQY
few	TRBD1	TRBV5-1	TRBJ2-1	ASSLGQGSNEQF
many	TRBD2	TRBV30	TRBJ2-7	AWSVLAGKQY
.	TRBD1	TRBV20-1	TRBJ1-5	SARTGGNQPQH
many	TRBD2	TRBV27	TRBJ2-3	ASSPLALPHTDTQY
many	.	TRBV28	TRBJ2-7	ASSLVIFAGFSYEQY
few	.	TRBV18	TRBJ2-3	ASSPGIGTTDTQY
.	TRBD1	TRBV11-2	TRBJ1-2	ASSKQGALEGYT
many	TRBD1	TRBV3-1	TRBJ1-4	ASSPRGQHNEKLF
few	.	TRBV18	TRBJ1-2	ASSPATRAHYGYT
many	TRBD1	TRBV28	TRBJ2-5	ASNRGQGLETQY